The 16 T cell receptor beta chains listed next were all sequenced from one sample in a study of shared clonotypes between healthy human individuals. Assay: immunoSEQ multiplex PCR; the TCRdb copy retains only in-frame clones and omits some. The repertoire has about 1,500,000 clones, roughly 97% of them found once; the top ten carry roughly 1.2%. Sequenced input: naive CD4+ T cells sorted from blood. Subset defined: CD45RA+ positively selected. All receptors come from a man aged 30-40 years in good health.

The rearrangement uses TRBV11-2 and TRBJ1-1; 10 bases line up with TRBD1. Looked up from germline, CDR1 is SGHAT and CDR2 is FQNNGV. CDR3 length: 16 residues. The V segment lost 4 bases and the J segment 3 bases; nucleotides outside the gene matches: 8. Here the CDR3 DNA reads TGTGCCAGCAGCTCCTGGGGGACAGGGGTAGACACTGAAGCTTTCTTT. It encodes CASSSWGTGVDTEAFF.

The chain combines TRBV9 with TRBJ2-7; D is tentatively TRBD1 or TRBD2 (6 bases each). The CDR3 spans 15 residues. V was trimmed by 0 bases and J by 7 bases, leaving 17 bases between them. Germline V gives CDR1 SGDLS, CDR2 YYNGEE. In nucleotides, the CDR3 is TGTGCCAGCAGCGTAGGTACAGGGAGGACGTGGGAGCAGTACTTC. This translates into CASSVGTGRTWEQYF.

The gene calls are TRBV7-8 and TRBJ2-2; either TRBD1 or TRBD2 may supply D (6 bases each). Looked up from germline, CDR1 is SGHVS and CDR2 is FQNEAQ. CDR3 length: 14 amino acids. V lost 5 bases to trimming and J lost 9 bases, with 16 bases between them. The CDR3 spells CASSPTHGGRELFF. CDR3 bases: TGTGCCAGCAGCCCCACCCATGGGGGGCGGGAGCTGTTTTTT.

The J gene is TRBJ2-1, the V gene TRBV6-4; D is possibly TRBD1 (5 bases). The V gene lost 0 bases and the J gene lost 3 bases, with 15 bases spanning the gap. The CDR3 is made up of 17 amino acids. Per the germline V gene, CDR1 is MRHNA and CDR2 is SNTAGT. The CDR3 loop reads CASSDSSLGVGYNEQFF. The CDR3 nucleotides are TGTGCCAGCAGTGACTCGTCTTTAGGGGTCGGCTACAATGAGCAGTTCTTC.

J is TRBJ2-2 and V is TRBV11-2, with unresolved D. CDR1 and CDR2 (germline): SGHAT, FQNNGV. This CDR3 contains 16 residues. V was trimmed by 0 bases and J by 4 bases, leaving 12 bases between them. DNA of the CDR3: TGTGCCAGCAGCTTAGATCGGAACCTTATCACCGGGGAGCTGTTTTTT. Its protein product is CASSLDRNLITGELFF.

V gene TRBV6-6 combines with J gene TRBJ1-4; no reliable D call. The V and J ends lost 7 bases and 8 bases respectively, with 8 bases between them. The germline gives CDR1 MNHNY, CDR2 SVGAGI (reference sequence). The CDR3 totals 11 residues. The CDR3 nucleotides are TGTGCCAGCACCACCTCCGAAAAACTGTTTTTT. Protein: CASTTSEKLFF.

The genes are TRBV9 and TRBJ2-3; TRBD2 matches 8 bases. The trim removed 3 bases at V and 4 bases at J, leaving 16 bases unmatched. The germline CDR1 and CDR2 sequences are SGDLS and YYNGEE. This CDR3 has 18 amino acids. CDR3 in amino acids: CASSATRDGGAIADTQYF. The CDR3 DNA reads TGTGCCAGCAGCGCGACTAGAGACGGGGGGGCGATCGCAGATACGCAGTATTTT. The full variable domain, completed using reference TRBV9 and TRBJ2-3, is DSGVTQTPKHLITATGQRVTLRCSPRSGDLSVYWYQQSLDQGLQFLIQYYNGEERAKGNILERFSAQQFPDLHSELNLSSLELGDSALYFCASSATRDGGAIADTQYFGPGTRLTVL.

V gene TRBV6-5 combines with J gene TRBJ1-1; D remains unclear. This CDR3 contains 14 residues. CDR1 and CDR2 from the germline V gene are MNHEY and SVGAGI. V was clipped by 8 bases and J by 1 base, with 14 bases between them. The DNA for the CDR3 is TGTGCCAGCTATGATGCCTCTTCGAACACTGAAGCTTTCTTT. Translating gives CASYDASSNTEAFF.

The V call is TRBV19, the J call TRBJ2-7, with D perhaps given as TRBD1 or TRBD2 (5 bases each). V shed 3 bases and J shed 6 bases, with 12 bases lying between them. The CDR3 totals 13 residues. From germline, CDR1 is LNHDA and CDR2 SQIVND (reference sequence). Here the CDR3 reads CASSIQGVSEQYF. The CDR3 bases are TGTGCCAGTAGTATCCAGGGAGTTAGCGAGCAGTACTTC.

This chain connects TRBV6-4 to TRBJ2-1; 7 bases are a match to TRBD2. V was clipped by 0 bases and J by 4 bases; unmatched bases: 3. CDR3 length: 15 amino acids. CDR1 and CDR2 (germline): MRHNA, SNTAGT. CDR3 sequence (DNA): TGTGCCAGCAGTGACTCGAAGCGGGGATACAATGAGCAGTTCTTC. Protein: CASSDSKRGYNEQFF.

The rearrangement links TRBV11-2 to TRBJ2-4, with 11 bases identical to TRBD2. Germline CDR1 and CDR2: SGHAT and FQNNGV. Trimming took 5 bases from V and 8 from J; bases not matched to a gene: 5. The CDR3 covers 14 residues. In DNA form, the CDR3 reads TGTGCCAGCAGCCGAACTAGCGGGAGTCACATTCAGTACTTC. Amino acids: CASSRTSGSHIQYF.

The chain carries TRBV18 and TRBJ2-7; perhaps TRBD1 as D (6 bases). The CDR3 spans 15 residues. In germline, CDR1 is KGHSH, CDR2 LQKENI. Trimming took off 4 bases at V and 1 base at J, with 14 bases between the two ends. CDR3 in DNA: TGTGCCAGCTCACACACGAACAGGGATTCCTACGAGCAGTACTTC. This codes for CASSHTNRDSYEQYF.

The gene calls are TRBV7-2 and TRBJ1-2; D is unclear. The CDR3 length is 14 residues. V was shortened by 5 bases and J by 8 bases, with 18 bases between the two germline ends. The germline gives CDR1 SGHTA, CDR2 FQGNSA. The DNA of the CDR3 is TGTGCCAGCAGCCCCGGGGTAGGGTCAGAGGGCTACACCTTC. It specifies CASSPGVGSEGYTF.

The genes are TRBV18 and TRBJ1-2; 7 bases map to TRBD1. With 3 bases clipped from V and 7 bases from J, the junction kept 8 bases outside the gene matches. Germline CDR1 is KGHSH and CDR2 is LQKENI. The length of the CDR3 is 14 residues. CDR3 region: CASSPPGQHLGYTF. The DNA of the CDR3 is TGTGCCAGCTCACCCCCGGGACAGCACCTTGGCTACACCTTC.

This clone was detected only once. This chain connects TRBV5-1 to TRBJ1-1; D gene ambiguous. The germline gives CDR1 SGHRS, CDR2 YFSETQ. The CDR3 consists of 13 residues. Trimming removed 4 bases at V and 1 base at J, with 8 bases between. As DNA, the CDR3 is TGCGCCAGCAGCCAAGCACAGAACACTGAAGCTTTCTTT. As protein: CASSQAQNTEAFF. The complete variable domain, with remaining parts taken from reference TRBV5-1 and TRBJ1-1, reads KAGVTQTPRYLIKTRGQQVTLSCSPISGHRSVSWYQQTPGQGLQFLFEYFSETQRNKGNFPGRFSGRQFSNSRSEMNVSTLELGDSALYLCASSQAQNTEAFFGQGTRLTVV.

The chain combines TRBV2 with TRBJ2-7; D may correspond to TRBD1 or TRBD2 (5 bases each). This CDR3 comprises 13 residues. Germline CDR1 is SNHLY and CDR2 is FYNNEI. The V and J ends lost 11 bases and 3 bases respectively, with 17 bases between them. CDR3 region: CASGDPWGYEQYF. The CDR3 nucleotides are TGTGCCTCCGGGGACCCCTGGGGCTACGAGCAGTACTTC.